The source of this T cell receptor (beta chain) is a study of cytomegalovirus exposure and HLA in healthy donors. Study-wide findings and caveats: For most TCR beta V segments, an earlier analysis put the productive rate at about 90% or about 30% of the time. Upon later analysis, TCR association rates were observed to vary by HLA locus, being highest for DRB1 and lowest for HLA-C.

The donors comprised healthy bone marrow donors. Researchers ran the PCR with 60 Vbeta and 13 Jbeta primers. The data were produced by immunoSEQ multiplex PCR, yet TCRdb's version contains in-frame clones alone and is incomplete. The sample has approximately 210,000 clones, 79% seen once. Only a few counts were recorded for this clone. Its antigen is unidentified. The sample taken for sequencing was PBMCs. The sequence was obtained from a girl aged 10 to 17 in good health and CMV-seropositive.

The CDR3 DNA sequence: TGCGCCAGCCGGCAGGGGGAAAGTTCACCCCTCCACTTT. Protein sequence: CASRQGESSPLHF. This chain uses TRBV5-1 with TRBJ1-6, with TRBD1 matching over 7 bases. V was clipped by 7 bases and J by 9 bases; unmatched bases: 7. CDR1 and CDR2 from the germline V gene are SGHRS and YFSETQ. The CDR3 contains 13 residues.